The clone carrying this T cell receptor (beta chain) is classed as large. The entry originates in a study of CXCR4 blockade with PD-1 therapy in pancreatic cancer. Germline CDR1 is SGDLS and CDR2 is YYNGEE. V was pared by 4 bases and J by 4 bases, with 18 bases between. There are 15 residues in the CDR3. Assay: immunoSEQ multiplex PCR; the TCRdb copy retains only in-frame clones and omits some. The sample has more than 750 clones; around a third are singletons. Sequenced sample: tumor tissue. The rearrangement joins TRBV9 to TRBJ2-7; D may be TRBD1 (6 bases). The TCR was taken from a human donor with pancreatic ductal adenocarcinoma. CDR3: CASSPEQGTLYEQYF. In nucleotides, the CDR3 is TGTGCCAGCAGCCCTGAACAGGGAACCTTATACGAGCAGTACTTC.